This T cell receptor beta chain was captured in a study of blood T cells in healthy people across ages. Alongside a J-beta primer mix, a sample-barcoded 5' primer served in a second PCR lasting roughly 7 to 11 cycles. TCRdb reanalysed the 5' RACE reads using MiXCR and keeps one entry per CDR3 protein. The sample records about 1.8 million distinct CDR3 sequences, approximately 50% being singletons. The CDR3 totals 15 residues. V was trimmed by 7 bases and J by 4 bases, leaving 19 bases between them. Germline CDR1 MNHNS, CDR2 SASEGT. Study-wide findings and caveats: Considered underestimates were the diversity estimates obtained from one million T cells. Age brought a roughly linear fall in TCR beta diversity measured per million T cells. Observed TCR beta diversity showed a strong correlation with the percentage of naive T cells as measured by flow cytometry.

Concerning this clonotype: The antigen is not known.

This rearrangement joins TRBV6-1 to TRBJ1-1; weak D call: TRBD1 (5 bases). What was sequenced was blood. This clonotype was sampled from a woman between 40 and 55 years old in good health. As DNA, the CDR3 is TGTGCCAGCATCCCCCAGGGTACCGTTCCCACTGAAGCTTTCTTT. It encodes CASIPQGTVPTEAFF.